This T cell receptor beta chain was retrieved from a study of T cell responses to AZD1222 COVID-19 vaccine. This clone showed up just once. The target antigen is unknown. This table comes from immunoSEQ multiplex PCR, and its TCRdb copy is limited to in-frame clones, with some not included. Counted here are 73,000 or so clones, 80% occurring once; the ten biggest clones make up around 45%. Second-dose groups at about 4 or about 12 weeks were pooled. Findings and limits, study-wide: Seropositive AZD1222 recipients at baseline numbered only 6 or 7. Regions 160-218 and 743-854 held dominance among vaccine-associated CD4 TCRs, which spanned spike. Unmutated regions of variants are reportedly targeted by nearly half of spike-specific TCRs.

The source is an adult who received the AZD1222 COVID-19 vaccine. This specimen was peripheral blood, taken 28 days after the second AZD1222 dose.

CDR3 amino acids: CASSGQVNTEAFF. CDR3 nucleotide sequence: TGTGCCAGCAGCGGACAGGTGAACACTGAAGCTTTCTTT. J is TRBJ1-1 and V is TRBV27; 7 bases match TRBD1. After removal of 6 bases from V and 0 bases from J, the junction contained 1 base not matched to a gene. This CDR3 is 13 amino acids long. Germline CDR1 reads MNHEY; CDR2 reads SMNVEV (reference sequence).